This is a list of T cell receptor beta chains from one sample in a study of shared clonotypes between healthy human individuals. Sequencing was performed with immunoSEQ multiplex PCR; in TCRdb, only in-frame clones are kept and a portion is missing. The sample carries 800,000 to 1,200,000 clones, about 80% recorded once. The specimen was memory CD4+ T cells from PBMCs. The receptors stem from a man aged 18 to 29 in good health. Some clones in this sample may be carry-over from other donors' samples. The CDR3 runs from the conserved cysteine through the conserved F or W. The D gene is left open where the match is weak. Size is stated for part of the rows, as once, few or many counts, or as a class when the clone is expanded.

>TRBV11-3|13|TRBJ2-5|few|NA
CASSLGRQKTQYF
TGTGCCAGCAGCCTGGGACGTCAGAAGACCCAGTACTTC
>TRBV30|17|TRBJ2-6|few|NA
CAWSPRLGIKGANVLTF
TGTGCCTGGAGCCCTCGCCTCGGGATAAAAGGGGCCAACGTCCTGACTTTC
>TRBV5-4|15|TRBJ1-2|NA|NA
CASSLEARYNYGYTF
TGTGCCAGCAGCTTGGAGGCCCGCTATAACTATGGCTACACCTTC
>TRBV6-6|14|TRBJ2-7|NA|NA
CASRPGTETSEQYF
TGTGCCAGCAGACCCGGGACGGAGACCTCCGAGCAGTACTTC
>TRBV28|13|TRBJ2-7|NA|NA
CASSWGARYEQYF
TGTGCCAGCAGTTGGGGGGCCCGCTACGAGCAGTACTTC
>TRBV7-8|14|TRBJ1-2|NA|TRBD1
CASSPGTGGYGYTF
TGTGCCAGCAGCCCGGGGACAGGGGGATATGGCTACACCTTC
>TRBV9|11|TRBJ2-3|NA|NA
CASSVGATQYF
TGTGCCAGCAGCGTAGGGGCTACGCAGTATTTT
>TRBV4-2|18|TRBJ2-7|NA|TRBD2
CASSQDQTGTSGRVEQYF
TGTGCCAGCAGCCAAGATCAAACTGGGACTAGCGGGAGGGTCGAGCAGTACTTC
>TRBV4-2|17|TRBJ2-3|NA|TRBD1
CASSQDVRGGNTDTQYF
TGTGCCAGCAGCCAAGATGTCCGAGGGGGCAACACAGATACGCAGTATTTT
>TRBV18|12|TRBJ2-5|NA|NA
CASSPIQETQYF
TGTGCCAGCTCACCGATTCAAGAGACCCAGTACTTC
>TRBV11-2|17|TRBJ2-5|NA|NA
CASSLGGGRLAQETQYF
TGTGCCAGCAGCTTAGGGGGGGGCAGGTTAGCTCAAGAGACCCAGTACTTC
>TRBV7-2|16|TRBJ2-5|NA|TRBD2
CASSYRGGGTSQTQYF
TGTGCCAGCAGCTACCGGGGTGGGGGGACTAGCCAGACCCAGTACTTC
>TRBV27|11|TRBJ2-4|NA|NA
CASSWLNIQYF
TGTGCCAGCAGTTGGTTAAACATTCAGTACTTC
>TRBV6-6|14|TRBJ1-1|NA|NA
CASTVFAGYTEAFF
TGTGCCAGCACGGTATTTGCCGGATACACTGAAGCTTTCTTT
>TRBV30|15|TRBJ1-5|NA|NA
CAYTDRYSGNQPQHF
TGTGCTTATACAGACCGATATAGCGGCAATCAGCCCCAGCATTTT
>TRBV5-8|17|TRBJ1-4|NA|NA
CASSIGATPLTNEKLFF
TGTGCCAGCAGCATCGGAGCGACACCCCTGACTAATGAAAAACTGTTTTTT
>TRBV6-5|15|TRBJ2-7|NA|TRBD1
CASSYMGQGPYEQYF
TGTGCCAGCAGTTACATGGGACAGGGGCCCTACGAGCAGTACTTC
>TRBV30|13|TRBJ2-3|NA|NA
CAWSVGAGDTQYF
TGTGCCTGGAGTGTTGGGGCGGGAGATACGCAGTATTTT
>TRBV28|15|TRBJ2-1|NA|NA
CASGTPSEGRRQQFF
TGTGCCAGCGGAACCCCGTCTGAGGGGCGCCGGCAGCAGTTCTTC
>TRBV19|13|TRBJ2-7|NA|NA
CASPRTSFYEQYF
TGTGCCAGTCCTCGGACGTCCTTCTACGAGCAGTACTTC
>TRBV28|12|TRBJ2-5|NA|NA
CASSQGGETQYF
TGTGCCAGCAGTCAGGGGGGAGAGACCCAGTACTTC
>TRBV30|13|TRBJ2-4|few|NA
CAWSPGQENIQYF
TGTGCCTGGAGTCCTGGGCAAGAAAACATTCAGTACTTC
>TRBV4-1|19|TRBJ1-4|NA|TRBD1
CASSHPRGQAIATNEKLFF
TGCGCCAGCAGCCACCCCAGGGGACAGGCGATTGCAACTAATGAAAAACTGTTTTTT
>TRBV28|16|TRBJ1-5|NA|NA
CASSPRGRGSDQPQHF
TGTGCCAGCAGTCCCAGAGGTCGAGGGAGCGATCAGCCCCAGCATTTT
>TRBV29-1|12|TRBJ2-5|NA|NA
CSVEGSQETQYF
TGCAGCGTTGAAGGGTCCCAAGAGACCCAGTACTTC
>TRBV10-3|14|TRBJ2-7|NA|NA
CAISKYKADDEQYF
TGTGCCATCAGTAAATACAAAGCGGATGACGAGCAGTACTTC
>TRBV19|15|TRBJ2-7|NA|TRBD2
CASSRTSGSSYEQYF
TGTGCCAGTAGTAGGACTAGCGGTAGCTCCTACGAGCAGTACTTC
>TRBV5-6|12|TRBJ1-1|few|NA
CASRRVGTEAFF
TGTGCCAGCAGGAGGGTTGGCACTGAAGCTTTCTTT
>TRBV19|13|TRBJ2-7|NA|NA
CASSIAEGHEQYF
TGTGCCAGTAGTATAGCCGAGGGCCACGAGCAGTACTTC
>TRBV30|14|TRBJ2-5|NA|NA
CAWSGGRVSETQYF
TGTGCCTGGAGTGGGGGCAGGGTGAGCGAGACCCAGTACTTC
>TRBV28|17|TRBJ1-1|NA|TRBD1
CASSPVPGQGTNTEAFF
TGTGCCAGCAGTCCCGTCCCGGGACAGGGAACGAACACTGAAGCTTTCTTT
>TRBV30|14|TRBJ1-3|few|NA
CAWEAGHSGNTIYF
TGTGCCTGGGAGGCAGGGCACTCTGGAAACACCATATATTTT
>TRBV28|15|TRBJ1-2|NA|TRBD1
CASSSGGRAGYGYTF
TGTGCCAGCAGCTCAGGGGGGAGGGCCGGCTATGGCTACACCTTC
>TRBV6-5|14|TRBJ2-7|NA|NA
CASSYSGETYEQYF
TGTGCCAGCAGTTACTCGGGGGAGACCTACGAGCAGTACTTC
>TRBV18|14|TRBJ2-1|NA|TRBD1
CASSLLDRVGEQFF
TGTGCCAGCTCACTCCTGGACAGGGTGGGTGAGCAGTTCTTC
>TRBV5-6|14|TRBJ1-4|NA|NA
CASSLVSHGEKLFF
TGTGCCAGCAGCTTGGTCTCACATGGCGAAAAACTGTTTTTT
>TRBV29-1|12|TRBJ1-4|NA|NA
CSVWAGGEKLFF
TGCAGCGTTTGGGCCGGAGGGGAAAAACTGTTTTTT
>TRBV25-1|14|TRBJ2-7|NA|TRBD2
CASRDTSGIYEQYF
TGTGCCAGCAGAGATACTAGCGGGATCTACGAGCAGTACTTC
>TRBV4-1|12|TRBJ2-7|NA|NA
CASSHKPGLPWF
TGCGCCAGCAGCCACAAACCGGGACTTCCTTGGTTC
>TRBV7-2|13|TRBJ2-1|NA|NA
CASGAGRNNEQFF
TGTGCCAGCGGGGCGGGACGAAACAATGAGCAGTTCTTC
>TRBV27|15|TRBJ2-5|NA|NA
CASSPKALDGETQYF
TGTGCCAGCAGTCCCAAAGCGCTAGACGGCGAGACCCAGTACTTC
>TRBV6-4|15|TRBJ1-5|NA|NA
CASRVEGYSNQPQHF
TGTGCCAGCAGGGTGGAGGGGTATAGCAATCAGCCCCAGCATTTT
>TRBV15|15|TRBJ1-2|NA|NA
CATSRDVFREDGYTF
TGTGCCACCAGCAGAGACGTTTTTAGGGAGGATGGCTACACCTTC
>TRBV4-1|16|TRBJ2-3|NA|TRBD2
CASSQGLAGMTDTQYF
TGCGCCAGCAGCCAAGGACTAGCGGGTATGACAGATACGCAGTATTTT
>TRBV5-1|14|TRBJ2-2|many|NA
CASSFRLNTGELFF
TGCGCCAGCAGCTTCAGGCTTAACACCGGGGAGCTGTTTTTT
>TRBV18|15|TRBJ2-7|few|NA
CASSREDTRTYEQYF
TGTGCCAGCTCACGGGAAGACACAAGGACCTACGAGCAGTACTTC
>TRBV2|16|TRBJ1-2|NA|TRBD1
CASSDPPRQGEYGYTF
TGTGCCAGCAGTGACCCGCCGAGGCAGGGGGAATATGGCTACACCTTC
>TRBV5-4|15|TRBJ2-3|NA|NA
CASTPQGPSTDTQYF
TGTGCCAGCACCCCCCAGGGGCCTAGCACAGATACGCAGTATTTT
>TRBV7-2|12|TRBJ1-2|NA|NA
CASSLLGRGYTF
TGTGCCAGCAGCTTATTAGGGAGGGGCTACACCTTC
>TRBV19|13|TRBJ2-7|NA|NA
CASSFQGWYEQYF
TGTGCCAGTAGCTTCCAGGGGTGGTACGAGCAGTACTTC
>TRBV5-6|16|TRBJ2-6|NA|NA
CASSLAKSSGANVLTF
TGTGCCAGCAGCTTGGCCAAGAGCTCTGGGGCCAACGTCCTGACTTTC
>TRBV5-4|17|TRBJ2-4|NA|NA
CASSQDPGDIMGAIQYF
TGTGCCAGCAGCCAGGACCCGGGGGACATCATGGGAGCCATTCAGTACTTC
>TRBV28|12|TRBJ1-3|NA|NA
CASSSRVYTIYF
TGTGCCAGCAGTTCTCGGGTATACACCATATATTTT
>TRBV18|15|TRBJ2-1|NA|TRBD2
CASSPRREGVHEQFF
TGTGCCAGCTCACCTCGACGGGAGGGAGTCCATGAGCAGTTCTTC
>TRBV7-2|15|TRBJ2-1|NA|NA
CASRPGASSYNEQFF
TGTGCTTCCCGCCCGGGGGCAAGCTCCTACAATGAGCAGTTCTTC